This T cell receptor (beta chain) was captured by sequencing in a study of regulatory dendritic cells for organ transplantation. The CDR3 is 14 residues long. V was cut by 0 bases and J by 2 bases, with 8 bases left in between. Germline CDR1 is SGDLS and CDR2 is YYNGEE. Sequencing used immunoSEQ multiplex PCR; TCRdb keeps in-frame clones, though not all of them. This sample has fewer than 40,000 clones, with about 89% found just once. Memory T cells were CD45RO+, naive were CD45RA+, sorted by FACS. Whole-study results and caveats: Regulatory dendritic cells appeared to expand memory CD8+ clones less than mature ones.

Regarding this clone: Its antigen is not known.

Material: naive CD8+ T cells from blood. Noted subset: CD45RA+ naive T cells. The receptor was derived from a human donor in good health. The rearrangement links TRBV9 to TRBJ2-5; D remains unclear. The CDR3 bases are TGTGCCAGCAGCGTAGGGGTAGGGCAAGAGACCCAGTACTTC. Its translation: CASSVGVGQETQYF. The complete variable domain, with remaining parts taken from reference TRBV9 and TRBJ2-5, reads DSGVTQTPKHLITATGQRVTLRCSPRSGDLSVYWYQQSLDQGLQFLIQYYNGEERAKGNILERFSAQQFPDLHSELNLSSLELGDSALYFCASSVGVGQETQYFGPGTRLLVL.